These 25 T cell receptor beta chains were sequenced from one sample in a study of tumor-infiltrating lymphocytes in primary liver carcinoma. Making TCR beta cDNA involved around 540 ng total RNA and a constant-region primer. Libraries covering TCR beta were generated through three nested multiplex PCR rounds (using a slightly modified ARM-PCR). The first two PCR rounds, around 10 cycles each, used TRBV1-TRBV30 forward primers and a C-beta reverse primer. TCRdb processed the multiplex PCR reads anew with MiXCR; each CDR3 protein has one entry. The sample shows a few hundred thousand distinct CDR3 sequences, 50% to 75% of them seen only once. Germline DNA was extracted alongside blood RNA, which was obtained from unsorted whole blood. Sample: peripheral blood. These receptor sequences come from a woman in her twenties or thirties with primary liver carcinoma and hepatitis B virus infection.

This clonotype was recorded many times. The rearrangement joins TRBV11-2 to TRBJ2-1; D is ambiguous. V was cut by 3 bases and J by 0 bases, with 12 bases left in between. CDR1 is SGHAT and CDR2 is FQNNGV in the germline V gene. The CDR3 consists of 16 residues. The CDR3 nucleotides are TGTGCCAGCAGCTTCGGCTCCCGAAGCTCCTACAATGAGCAGTTCTTC. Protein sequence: CASSFGSRSSYNEQFF. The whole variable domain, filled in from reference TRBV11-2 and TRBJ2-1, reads EAGVAQSPRYKIIEKRQSVAFWCNPISGHATLYWYQQILGQGPKLLIQFQNNGVVDDSQLPKDRFSAERLKGVDSTLKIQPAKLEDSAVYLCASSFGSRSSYNEQFFGPGTRLTVL.

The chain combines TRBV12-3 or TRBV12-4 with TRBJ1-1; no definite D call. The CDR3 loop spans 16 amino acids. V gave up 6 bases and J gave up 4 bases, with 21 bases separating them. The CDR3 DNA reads TGTGCCAGCAGCCCAAGTTTTGGGTTGGTCGTCACTGAAGCTTTCTTT. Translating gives CASSPSFGLVVTEAFF.

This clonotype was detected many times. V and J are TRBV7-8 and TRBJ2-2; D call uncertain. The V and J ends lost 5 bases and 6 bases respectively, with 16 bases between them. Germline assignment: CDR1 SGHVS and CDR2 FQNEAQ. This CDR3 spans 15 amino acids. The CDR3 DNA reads TGTGCCAGCAGCCCTGGCAACGTCGCAGCCGGGGAGCTGTTTTTT. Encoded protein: CASSPGNVAAGELFF.

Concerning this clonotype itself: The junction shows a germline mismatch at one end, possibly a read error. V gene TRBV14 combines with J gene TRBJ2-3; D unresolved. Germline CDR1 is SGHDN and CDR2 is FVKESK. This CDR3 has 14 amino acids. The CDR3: CVSSQDTVIDTQYF. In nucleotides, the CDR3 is TGTGTCAGCAGCCAAGATACAGTAATTGATACGCAGTATTTT.

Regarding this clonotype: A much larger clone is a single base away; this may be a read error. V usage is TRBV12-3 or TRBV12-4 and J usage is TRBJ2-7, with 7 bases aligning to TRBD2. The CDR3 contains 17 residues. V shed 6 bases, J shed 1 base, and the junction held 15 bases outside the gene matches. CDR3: CASSPLLSPSGSYEQYF. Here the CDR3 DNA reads TGTGCCAGCAGCCCACTTTTATCGCCTAGCGGATCCTACGAGCAGTACTTC.

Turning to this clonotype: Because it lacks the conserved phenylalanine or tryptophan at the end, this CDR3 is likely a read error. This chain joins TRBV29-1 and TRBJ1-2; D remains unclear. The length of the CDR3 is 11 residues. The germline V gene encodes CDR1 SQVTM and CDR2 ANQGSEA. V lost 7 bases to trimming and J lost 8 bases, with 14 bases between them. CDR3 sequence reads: CSAAIGKGYTL. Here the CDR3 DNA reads TGCAGCGCTGCGATAGGGAAAGGCTACACCCTC.

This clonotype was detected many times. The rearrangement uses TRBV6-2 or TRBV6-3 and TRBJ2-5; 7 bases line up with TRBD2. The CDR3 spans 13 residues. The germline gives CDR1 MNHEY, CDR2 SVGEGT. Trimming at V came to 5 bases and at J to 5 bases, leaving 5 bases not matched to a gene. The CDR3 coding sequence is TGTGCCAGCAGTCCGCAGGGAGGGGAGACCCAGTACTTC. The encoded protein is CASSPQGGETQYF.

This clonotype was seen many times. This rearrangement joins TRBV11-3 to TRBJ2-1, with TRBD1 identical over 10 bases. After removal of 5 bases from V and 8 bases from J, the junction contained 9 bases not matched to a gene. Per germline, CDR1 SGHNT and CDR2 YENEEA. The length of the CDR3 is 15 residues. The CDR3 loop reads CASSPGTGVLHEQFF. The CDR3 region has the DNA TGTGCCAGCAGCCCCGGGACAGGGGTTCTTCATGAGCAGTTCTTC.

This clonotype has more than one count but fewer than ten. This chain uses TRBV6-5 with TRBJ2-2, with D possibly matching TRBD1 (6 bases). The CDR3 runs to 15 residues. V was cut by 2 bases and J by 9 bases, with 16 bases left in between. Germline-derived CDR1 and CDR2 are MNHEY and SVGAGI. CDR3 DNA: TGTGCCAGCAGTTACCCAGCGGCATGGGACAGGGAGCTGTTTTTT. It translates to CASSYPAAWDRELFF.

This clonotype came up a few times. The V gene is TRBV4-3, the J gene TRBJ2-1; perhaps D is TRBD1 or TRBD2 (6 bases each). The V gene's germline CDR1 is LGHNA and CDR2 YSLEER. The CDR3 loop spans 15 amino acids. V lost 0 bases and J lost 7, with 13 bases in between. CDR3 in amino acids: CASSQDRGALNEQFF. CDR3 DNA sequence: TGCGCCAGCAGCCAAGATAGGGGGGCGCTTAATGAGCAGTTCTTC.

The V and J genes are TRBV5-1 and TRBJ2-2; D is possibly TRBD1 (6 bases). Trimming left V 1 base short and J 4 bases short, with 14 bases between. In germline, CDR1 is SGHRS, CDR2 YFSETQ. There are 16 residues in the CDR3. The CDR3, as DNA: TGCGCCAGCAGCTTGACCTGGACAGACCTCACCGGGGAGCTGTTTTTT. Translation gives CASSLTWTDLTGELFF.

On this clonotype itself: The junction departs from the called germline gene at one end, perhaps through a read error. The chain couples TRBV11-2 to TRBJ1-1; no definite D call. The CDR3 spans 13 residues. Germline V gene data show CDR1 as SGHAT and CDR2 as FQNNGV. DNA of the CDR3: TGTGCCAGCAGCCCGGACCGGTACACTGAAGCTTCCTTT. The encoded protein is CASSPDRYTEASF.

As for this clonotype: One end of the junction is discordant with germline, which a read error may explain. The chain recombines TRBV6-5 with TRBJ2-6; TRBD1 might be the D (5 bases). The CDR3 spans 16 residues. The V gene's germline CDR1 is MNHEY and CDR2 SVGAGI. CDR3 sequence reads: CASSYSPRAGANVLIF. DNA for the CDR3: TGTGCCAGCAGTTACTCCCCGAGAGCTGGGGCCAACGTCCTGATTTTC.

The CDR3 DNA reads as TGTGCCAGCAGCTTAATGCTAGCGGGAGGGAGGAGCACAGATACGCAGTATTTT. Translated: CASSLMLAGGRSTDTQYF. The chain has TRBV13 and TRBJ2-3; 12 nucleotides agree with TRBD2. V gave up 2 bases and J gave up 0 bases; unmatched junction bases: 6. The CDR3 is made up of 18 amino acids. Germline V gives CDR1 PRHDT, CDR2 FYEKMQ (reference sequence).

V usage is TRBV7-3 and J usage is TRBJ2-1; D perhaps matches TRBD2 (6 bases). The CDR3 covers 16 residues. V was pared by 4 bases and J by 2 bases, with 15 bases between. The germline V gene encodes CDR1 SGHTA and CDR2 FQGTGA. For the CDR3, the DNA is TGTGCCAGCAGCTCGCATAGACTAGGCCCCTACAATGAGCAGTTCTTC. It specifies CASSSHRLGPYNEQFF. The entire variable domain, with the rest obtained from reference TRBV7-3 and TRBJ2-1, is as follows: GAGVSQTPSNKVTEKGKYVELRCDPISGHTALYWYRQSLGQGPEFLIYFQGTGAADDSGLPNDRFFAVRPEGSVSTLKIQRTERGDSAVYLCASSSHRLGPYNEQFFGPGTRLTVL.

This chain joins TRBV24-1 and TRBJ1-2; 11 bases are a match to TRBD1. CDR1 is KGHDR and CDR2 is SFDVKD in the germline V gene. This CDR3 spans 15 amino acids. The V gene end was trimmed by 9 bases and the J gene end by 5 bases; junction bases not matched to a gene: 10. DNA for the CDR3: TGTGCCACCCACCCCGGGACAGGGGGAAGTTATGGCTACACCTTC. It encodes CATHPGTGGSYGYTF.

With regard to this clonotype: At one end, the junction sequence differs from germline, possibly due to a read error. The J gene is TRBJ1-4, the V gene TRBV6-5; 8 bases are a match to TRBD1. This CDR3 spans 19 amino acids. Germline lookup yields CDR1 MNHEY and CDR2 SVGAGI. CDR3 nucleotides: TGTGGCAGCAGTTCTTCCCCCCCGGACAGGGAGCGGACTAATGAAAAACTGTTTTTT. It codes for CGSSSSPPDRERTNEKLFF.

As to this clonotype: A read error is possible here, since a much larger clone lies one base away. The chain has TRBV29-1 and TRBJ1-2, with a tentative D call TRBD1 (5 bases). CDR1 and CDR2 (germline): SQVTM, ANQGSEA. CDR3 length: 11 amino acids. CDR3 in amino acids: CSVVGAYSYTF. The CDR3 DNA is TGCAGCGTTGTCGGGGCCTATAGCTACACCTTC.

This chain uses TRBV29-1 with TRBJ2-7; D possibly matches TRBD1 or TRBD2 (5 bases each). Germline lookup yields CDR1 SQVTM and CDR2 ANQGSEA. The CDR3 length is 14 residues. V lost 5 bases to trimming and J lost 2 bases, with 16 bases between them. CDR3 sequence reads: CSVTPGTETYEQYF. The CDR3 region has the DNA TGCAGCGTTACACCCGGGACCGAGACCTACGAGCAGTACTTC.

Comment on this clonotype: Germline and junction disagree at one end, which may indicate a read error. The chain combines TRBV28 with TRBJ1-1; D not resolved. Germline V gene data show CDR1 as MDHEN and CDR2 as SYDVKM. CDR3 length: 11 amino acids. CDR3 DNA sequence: TGTGCCAGCACCGGGCCCCATGAAGCTTTATTT. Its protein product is CASTGPHEALF.

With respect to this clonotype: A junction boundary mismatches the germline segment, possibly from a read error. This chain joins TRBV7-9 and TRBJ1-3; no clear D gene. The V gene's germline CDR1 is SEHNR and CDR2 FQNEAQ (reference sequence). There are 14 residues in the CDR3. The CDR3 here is CASSRGGSGSTIYF. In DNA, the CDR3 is TGTGCCAGCAGCCGGGGAGGTTCTGGAAGCACCATATATTTT.

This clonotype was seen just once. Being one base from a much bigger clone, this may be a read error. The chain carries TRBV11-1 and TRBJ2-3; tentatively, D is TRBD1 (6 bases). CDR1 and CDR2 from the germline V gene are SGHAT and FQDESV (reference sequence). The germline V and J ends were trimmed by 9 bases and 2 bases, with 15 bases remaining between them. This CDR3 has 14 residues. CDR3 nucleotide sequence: TGTGCCAGGAGCACACAGGGTTTCACAGATACGCAGTATTTT. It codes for CARSTQGFTDTQYF.

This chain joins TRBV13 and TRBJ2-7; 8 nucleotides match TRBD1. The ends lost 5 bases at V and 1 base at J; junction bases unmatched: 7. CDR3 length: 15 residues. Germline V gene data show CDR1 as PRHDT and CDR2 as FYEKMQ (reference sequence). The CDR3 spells CASSVGQVNSYEQYF. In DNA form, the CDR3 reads TGTGCCAGCAGCGTGGGACAGGTAAATTCCTACGAGCAGTACTTC.

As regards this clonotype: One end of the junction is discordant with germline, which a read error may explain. CDR3 nucleotides: TGTGCCAGCACCTTAATGGAGGTTGCGAACATTCAGCACTTC. Translated: CASTLMEVANIQHF. V usage is TRBV11-2 and J usage is TRBJ2-4; possible D gene TRBD2, 5 bases. CDR1 is SGHAT, CDR2 FQNNGV, per germline. The CDR3 sequence is 14 residues long. The complete variable domain, with remaining parts taken from reference TRBV11-2 and TRBJ2-4, reads EAGVAQSPRYKIIEKRQSVAFWCNPISGHATLYWYQQILGQGPKLLIQFQNNGVVDDSQLPKDRFSAERLKGVDSTLKIQPAKLEDSAVYLCASTLMEVANIQHFGAGTRLSVL.

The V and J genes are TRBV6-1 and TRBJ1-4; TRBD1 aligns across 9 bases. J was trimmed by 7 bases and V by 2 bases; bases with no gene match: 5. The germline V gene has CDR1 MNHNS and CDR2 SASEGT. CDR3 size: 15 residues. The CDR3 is CASSESTGGAEKLFF. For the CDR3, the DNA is TGTGCCAGCAGTGAATCCACAGGGGGCGCTGAAAAACTGTTTTTT.